This is a list of T cell receptor beta chains from one sample in a study of cytomegalovirus exposure and HLA in healthy donors. The data were produced by immunoSEQ multiplex PCR, yet TCRdb's version contains in-frame clones alone and is incomplete. The sample consists of 150,000 to 200,000 clones, about 80% of them appearing once. Sequenced sample: PBMCs. Receptor source: a woman aged 18-29 years in good health and CMV-seropositive. Both conserved end residues are part of each CDR3. A D gene is named only where the DNA matches it firmly. Rows give clone size only sometimes, using once, few, many, or a class for an expanded clone.

j_gene | d_gene | abundance | v_gene | CDR3nt | CDR3aa
TRBJ1-4 | NA | NA | TRBV5-1 | TGCGCCAGCAGCTTGGGACAGACTAATGAAAAACTGTTTTTT | CASSLGQTNEKLFF
TRBJ2-3 | TRBD2 | medium-sized | TRBV6-4 | TGTGCCAGCAGTGACTCGGCGGGGGGGCCAGATACGCAGTATTTT | CASSDSAGGPDTQYF
TRBJ2-5 | TRBD2 | NA | TRBV9 | TGTGCCAGCAGCGTAGAGAACGGGAGGGAGACCCAGTACTTC | CASSVENGRETQYF
TRBJ2-2 | TRBD1 | NA | TRBV2 | TGTGCCAGCAGGGAGACAGGGGCGGGCACCGGGGAGCTGTTTTTT | CASRETGAGTGELFF
TRBJ1-6 | TRBD1 | once | TRBV5-4 | TGTGCCAGCACCCGGGGGACAGACTTGAATTCACCCCTCCACTTT | CASTRGTDLNSPLHF
TRBJ1-1 | NA | NA | TRBV29-1 | TGCAGCGTTGTCAATCAGAACAGGGCCACTGAAGCTTTCTTT | CSVVNQNRATEAFF
TRBJ2-6 | TRBD2 | NA | TRBV5-4 | TGTGCCATCGCCAGGAGCGGGGGGAGTTACTCTGGGGCCAACGTCCTGACTTTC | CAIARSGGSYSGANVLTF
TRBJ2-7 | NA | few | TRBV29-1 | TGCAGCGTTGTAGGGCAGGGGCACGAGCAGTACTTC | CSVVGQGHEQYF
TRBJ1-6 | NA | NA | TRBV2 | TGTGCCAGCAAGCGACGCAGCGGGTCAAATAATTCACCCCTCCACTTT | CASKRRSGSNNSPLHF
TRBJ2-7 | TRBD1 | NA | TRBV13 | TGTGCCAGCAGCTTAATCGGACAGGGGGGTTACGAGCAGTACTTC | CASSLIGQGGYEQYF
TRBJ2-7 | NA | NA | TRBV5-4 | TGTGCCAGCAGCGGCGGACAGCTCGGTCCGCACGAGCAGTACTTC | CASSGGQLGPHEQYF